One sample yielded the 8 T cell receptor beta chains listed below, sequenced in a study of blood T cell repertoires in COVID-19. Using immunoSEQ multiplex PCR, the repertoire was profiled, and TCRdb retains in-frame clones only, with some absent. The table has about 320,000 clones, 89% seen once. Sequencing used peripheral blood. These receptors all come from a man aged 18-30 years who had recovered from COVID-19.

The rearrangement joins TRBV28 to TRBJ1-4; TRBD1 might be the D (6 bases). Germline CDR1 and CDR2: MDHEN and SYDVKM. CDR3 length: 14 residues. Between the trimmed V and J ends, which lost 9 bases and 7 bases, there was a span of 18 bases. The CDR3 nucleotides are TGTGCCAGTCTTAGGGGGGGAAGTTTTGAAAAACTGTTTTTT. It specifies CASLRGGSFEKLFF. The variable domain in full, completed from reference TRBV28 and TRBJ1-4, reads DVKVTQSSRYLVKRTGEKVFLECVQDMDHENMFWYRQDPGLGLRLIYFSYDVKMKEKGDIPEGYSVSREKKERFSLILESASTNQTSMYLCASLRGGSFEKLFFGSGTQLSVL.

This clone appeared a single time. The chain joins TRBV15 to TRBJ2-1; TRBD2 matches at 9 bases. The V and J ends lost 5 bases and 7 bases, in that order; junction bases with no gene match: 12. The germline V gene encodes CDR1 LNHNV and CDR2 YYDKDF (reference sequence). The CDR3 is made up of 16 amino acids. CDR3 region: CATSPAASGIYNEQFF. The CDR3 DNA reads TGTGCCACCAGCCCGGCGGCTAGCGGGATATATAATGAGCAGTTCTTC. Based on the CDR3 plus reference TRBV15 and TRBJ2-1, the full variable domain is DAMVIQNPRYQVTQFGKPVTLSCSQTLNHNVMYWYQQKSSQAPKLLFHYYDKDFNNEADTPDNFQSRRPNTSFCFLDIRSPGLGDTAMYLCATSPAASGIYNEQFFGPGTRLTVL.

The chain recombines TRBV19 with TRBJ2-1; tentative D call: TRBD2 (5 bases). This CDR3 has 16 amino acids. CDR1 is LNHDA and CDR2 is SQIVND in the germline V gene (reference sequence). The ends were cut back, 3 bases at V and 0 bases at J, with 12 bases in the middle. CDR3 amino acids: CASSMGGRSSYNEQFF. The CDR3 DNA sequence: TGTGCCAGTAGTATGGGCGGGCGGAGCTCCTACAATGAGCAGTTCTTC.

This clone was observed a few times. V gene TRBV2 combines with J gene TRBJ1-2; a possible D gene is TRBD1 (6 bases). The CDR3 has 12 residues. Germline V lookup: CDR1 SNHLY, CDR2 FYNNEI. Trimming removed 6 bases from V and 8 bases from J, with 13 bases in between. DNA for the CDR3: TGTGCCAGCAGGACAGGCGCTCAAGGCTACACCTTC. This encodes CASRTGAQGYTF. The whole variable domain, filled in from reference TRBV2 and TRBJ1-2, reads EPEVTQTPSHQVTQMGQEVILRCVPISNHLYFYWYRQILGQKVEFLVSFYNNEISEKSEIFDDQFSVERPDGSNFTLKIRSTKLEDSAMYFCASRTGAQGYTFGSGTRLTVV.

The V call is TRBV7-8, the J call TRBJ2-5, with TRBD2 identical over 11 bases. V was pared by 1 base and J by 1 base, with 8 bases of the junction left unmatched. This CDR3 has 18 residues. Looked up from germline, CDR1 is SGHVS and CDR2 is FQNEAQ. CDR3 protein: CASSLGTAGTSGQETQYF. As DNA, the CDR3 is TGTGCCAGCAGCTTAGGTACAGCAGGGACTAGCGGCCAAGAGACCCAGTACTTC.

The V gene is TRBV7-2, the J gene TRBJ1-1; D unresolved. Looked up from germline, CDR1 is SGHTA and CDR2 is FQGNSA. Between the trimmed V and J ends, which lost 5 bases and 7 bases, there was a span of 8 bases. This CDR3 has 11 residues. This chain's CDR3 is CASSRDYEAFF. The DNA of the CDR3 is TGTGCCAGCAGCCGTGACTATGAAGCTTTCTTT.

The DNA of the CDR3 is TGTGCCAGCAGTTACGCCCAGTCCTACGAGCAGTACTTC. The encoded protein is CASSYAQSYEQYF. The chain combines TRBV6-6 with TRBJ2-7; D gene ambiguous. Trimming removed 2 bases from V and 1 base from J, with 6 bases in between. The CDR3 extends over 13 amino acids. The V gene's germline CDR1 is MNHNY and CDR2 SVGAGI (reference sequence).

The chain has TRBV5-4 and TRBJ2-7, with 9 bases lining up with TRBD1. This CDR3 spans 12 amino acids. Losses at the gene ends were 4 bases for V and 7 bases for J; bases not matched to a gene: 3. Germline-derived CDR1 and CDR2 are SGHNT and YYREEE (reference sequence). The CDR3 is CASSPGTGEQYF. Written as DNA, the CDR3 is TGTGCCAGCAGCCCAGGGACAGGGGAGCAGTACTTC.